Below are 17 T cell receptor beta chains sequenced from a single sample in a study of CD8 T cells in ankylosing spondylitis. Study results and limitations: Seemingly distinctive of ankylosing spondylitis blood was a TCR beta motif formed by eight highly homologous variants.

The antigens of these receptors remain unknown. TCRdb redid the calling of the 5' RACE reads with MiXCR, one entry per CDR3 protein. This sample has 700,000 to 850,000 distinct CDR3 sequences, with about 11% found just once. The specimen was blood, either unsorted or a sorted T cell fraction (not recorded which). The receptors shown here come from a male donor with ankylosing spondylitis.

The gene calls are TRBV15 and TRBJ2-5; 11 nucleotides match TRBD2. Germline V gives CDR1 LNHNV, CDR2 YYDKDF (reference sequence). The CDR3 is 16 amino acids. Trimming cost V 3 bases and J 4 bases; bases outside gene matches: 7. The CDR3 DNA reads as TGTGCCACCAGCAGGGGGACTAGCGGCTTTCCAGAGACCCAGTACTTC. Translated, it gives CATSRGTSGFPETQYF.

In this sample, this clonotype turned up a few times. The chain employs TRBV29-1 and TRBJ2-3; 15 nucleotides match TRBD2. The ends lost 6 bases at V and 0 bases at J; junction bases unmatched: 4. Looked up from germline, CDR1 is SQVTM and CDR2 is ANQGSEA. The CDR3 sequence is 16 residues long. The CDR3 protein is CSVGGLAGGSTDTQYF. Written as DNA, the CDR3 is TGCAGCGTGGGTGGACTAGCGGGAGGGAGCACAGATACGCAGTATTTT.

The table lists this clonotype with a few counts. This chain connects TRBV7-2 to TRBJ1-3; D is unresolved. The ends were cut back, 1 base at V and 8 bases at J, with 3 bases in the middle. This CDR3 comprises 11 residues. Germline CDR1 and CDR2: SGHTA and FQGNSA. The CDR3 region is CASSLVDTIYF. The CDR3 DNA is TGTGCCAGCAGCTTAGTTGACACCATATATTTT.

This clonotype showed up just a few times. The chain links TRBV5-6 to TRBJ2-7; TRBD1 matches 8 bases. The germline CDR1 and CDR2 sequences are SGHDT and YYEEEE. CDR3 length: 14 residues. The V and J ends lost 4 bases and 4 bases, in that order; junction bases with no gene match: 7. The CDR3 protein is CASSGNRGWYEQYF. In nucleotides, the CDR3 is TGTGCCAGCAGCGGTAACAGGGGGTGGTACGAGCAGTACTTC.

Many counts were recorded for this clonotype. This chain links TRBV7-9 with TRBJ1-1, with D perhaps matching TRBD1 (6 bases). The CDR3 loop spans 14 amino acids. Trimming stripped 3 bases from V and 5 bases from J, with 13 bases between. Germline V CDR1 and CDR2: SEHNR, FQNEAQ (reference sequence). CDR3 residues: CASSLQGRVTEAFF. CDR3 coding DNA: TGTGCCAGCAGCTTGCAGGGGAGGGTTACTGAAGCTTTCTTT.

The J gene is TRBJ2-6, the V gene TRBV6-2 or TRBV6-3, with no clear D. CDR1 and CDR2 (germline): MNHEY, SVGEGT. Trimming took 5 bases from V and 1 from J, leaving 9 bases between them. This CDR3 spans 15 amino acids. The chain's CDR3 is CASSRLRSGANVLTF. The CDR3 DNA is TGTGCCAGCAGTAGACTTCGGTCTGGGGCCAACGTCCTGACTTTC.

This clonotype was observed a handful of times. The V and J genes are TRBV20-1 and TRBJ1-2; TRBD1 is a possible D gene (6 bases). The germline V gene encodes CDR1 DFQATT and CDR2 SNEGSKA (reference sequence). The germline V and J ends were trimmed by 6 bases and 5 bases, with 22 bases remaining between them. The CDR3 has 15 residues. The DNA of the CDR3 is TGCAGTGCCCGATTACAGGGAGGCAGTAGGTATGGCTACACCTTC. Translated: CSARLQGGSRYGYTF.

This clonotype was detected a few times. J is TRBJ2-5 and V is TRBV18; D is undetermined. V was trimmed by 0 bases and J by 0 bases, leaving 5 bases between them. Germline loops: CDR1 KGHSH, CDR2 LQKENI. The CDR3 runs 14 residues. CDR3 amino acids: CASSPPRDQETQYF. The DNA for the CDR3 is TGTGCCAGCTCACCACCGAGAGACCAAGAGACCCAGTACTTC.

The rearrangement uses TRBV24-1 and TRBJ2-1; TRBD2 is a possible D gene (5 bases). This CDR3 contains 15 residues. V lost 2 bases to trimming and J lost 9 bases, with 16 bases between them. Germline CDR1 is KGHDR and CDR2 is SFDVKD. The CDR3 nucleotides read TGTGCCACCAGTGATTCCCAAAGTCTAGGAGGTGAGCAGTTCTTC. Its protein product is CATSDSQSLGGEQFF.

This chain uses TRBV4-2 with TRBJ2-7; perhaps TRBD1 as D (7 bases). Per the germline V gene, CDR1 is LGHNA and CDR2 is YNFKEQ. V lost 1 base, J lost 6 bases, and 16 bases lay in between. The CDR3 contains 15 residues. The CDR3 bases are TGTGCCAGCAGCCAAGCTAGCGACAGGGATGTCGAGCAGTACTTC. It codes for CASSQASDRDVEQYF.

The chain joins TRBV24-1 to TRBJ1-1; 11 bases are a match to TRBD1. The J segment lost 10 bases and the V segment lost 4 bases, leaving 4 bases of the junction unmatched. The CDR3 sequence is 13 residues long. Germline V gene lookup returns CDR1 KGHDR and CDR2 SFDVKD. The CDR3: CATSDQDRGPAFF. In nucleotides, the CDR3 is TGTGCCACCAGTGACCAGGACAGGGGGCCAGCTTTCTTT.

Only a few counts were recorded for this clonotype. V usage is TRBV12-3 or TRBV12-4 and J usage is TRBJ2-3; either TRBD1 or TRBD2 may fit D (6 bases each). The CDR3 totals 14 residues. Trimming removed 7 bases from V and 0 bases from J, with 11 bases in between. CDR3 protein: CASNSGASTDTQYF. The CDR3 DNA is TGTGCCAGCAACTCGGGGGCAAGCACAGATACGCAGTATTTT.

This clonotype was seen a few times. The chain couples TRBV5-1 to TRBJ2-5; 8 positions agree with TRBD1. After removal of 4 bases from V and 5 bases from J, the junction contained 7 bases not matched to a gene. The CDR3 is 14 residues long. Looked up from germline, CDR1 is SGHRS and CDR2 is YFSETQ. CDR3 coding DNA: TGCGCCAGCAGCCCGACAGGGGTTTGGGAGACCCAGTACTTC. Its protein product is CASSPTGVWETQYF.

The rearrangement joins TRBV19 to TRBJ2-1, with unresolved D. Looked up from germline, CDR1 is LNHDA and CDR2 is SQIVND (reference sequence). V was cut by 2 bases and J by 15 bases, with 14 bases left in between. The CDR3 loop spans 12 amino acids. The CDR3 region has the DNA TGTGCCAGTAGTATAACAGCAAAAGAAAGGTTCTTC. Translation gives CASSITAKERFF.

This clonotype was counted at least ten times. The chain is built from TRBV5-1 and TRBJ2-1; 9 bases are shared with TRBD2. Per germline, CDR1 SGHRS and CDR2 YFSETQ. CDR3 size: 16 residues. V lost 0 bases, J lost 5 bases, and 6 bases stayed unmatched. The CDR3 loop reads CASSLAGSSGDNEQFF. The CDR3 DNA sequence: TGCGCCAGCAGCTTGGCCGGGTCTAGCGGGGACAATGAGCAGTTCTTC.

The chain has TRBV7-2 and TRBJ2-1; 8 nucleotides line up with TRBD2. The germline gives CDR1 SGHTA, CDR2 FQGNSA. Germline trimming cut 5 bases from V and 4 bases from J; bases unmatched to any gene: 7. The CDR3 extends over 15 amino acids. The CDR3 region is CASSVGLAAYNEQFF. The CDR3 nucleotides read TGTGCCAGCAGCGTCGGACTAGCAGCGTACAATGAGCAGTTCTTC.

The sample holds a few counts of this clonotype. The chain combines TRBV6-2 or TRBV6-3 with TRBJ2-7, with 7 bases fitting TRBD2. After removal of 6 bases from V and 1 base from J, the junction contained 9 bases not matched to a gene. The CDR3 extends over 15 amino acids. From germline, CDR1 is MNHEY and CDR2 SVGEGT. The DNA of the CDR3 is TGTGCCAGCAGACCTAGAGGGACTACTTCCTACGAGCAGTACTTC. Translated: CASRPRGTTSYEQYF.